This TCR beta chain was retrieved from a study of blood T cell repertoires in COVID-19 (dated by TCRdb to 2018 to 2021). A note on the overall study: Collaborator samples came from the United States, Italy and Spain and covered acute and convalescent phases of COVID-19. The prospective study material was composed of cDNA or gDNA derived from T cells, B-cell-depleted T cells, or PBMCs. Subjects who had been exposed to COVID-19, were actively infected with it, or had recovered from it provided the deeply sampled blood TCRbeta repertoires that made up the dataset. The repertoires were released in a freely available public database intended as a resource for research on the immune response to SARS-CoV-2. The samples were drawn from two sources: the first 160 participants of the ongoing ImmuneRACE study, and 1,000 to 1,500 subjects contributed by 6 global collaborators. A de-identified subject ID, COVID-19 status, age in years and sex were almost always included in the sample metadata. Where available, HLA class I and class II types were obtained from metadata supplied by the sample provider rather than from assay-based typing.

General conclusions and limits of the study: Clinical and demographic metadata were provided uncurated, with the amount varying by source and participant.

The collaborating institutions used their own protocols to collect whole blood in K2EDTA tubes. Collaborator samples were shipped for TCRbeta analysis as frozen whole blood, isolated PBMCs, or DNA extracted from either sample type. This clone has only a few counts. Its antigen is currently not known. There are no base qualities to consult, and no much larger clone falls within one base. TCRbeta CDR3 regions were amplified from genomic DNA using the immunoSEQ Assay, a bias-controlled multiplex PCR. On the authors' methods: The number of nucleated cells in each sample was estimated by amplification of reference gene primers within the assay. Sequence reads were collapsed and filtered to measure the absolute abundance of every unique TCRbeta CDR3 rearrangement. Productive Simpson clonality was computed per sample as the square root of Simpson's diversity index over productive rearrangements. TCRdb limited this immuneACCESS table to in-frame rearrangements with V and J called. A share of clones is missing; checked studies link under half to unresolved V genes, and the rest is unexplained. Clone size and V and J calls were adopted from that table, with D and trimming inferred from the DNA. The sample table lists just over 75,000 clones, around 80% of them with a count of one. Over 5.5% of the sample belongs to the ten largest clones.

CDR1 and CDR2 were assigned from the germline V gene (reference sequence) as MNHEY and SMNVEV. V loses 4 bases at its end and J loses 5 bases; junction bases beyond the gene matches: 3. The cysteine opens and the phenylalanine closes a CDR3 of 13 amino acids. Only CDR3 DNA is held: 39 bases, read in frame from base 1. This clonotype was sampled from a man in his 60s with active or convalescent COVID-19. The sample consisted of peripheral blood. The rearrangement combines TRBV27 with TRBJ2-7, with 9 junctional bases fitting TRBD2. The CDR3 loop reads CASSWAGGNEQYF. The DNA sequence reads TGTGCCAGCAGTTGGGCGGGGGGGAACGAGCAGTACTTC.